This T cell receptor beta chain was found in a study of read filtering for tumor transcriptome and immune sequencing. Study at large: Among patients, 17 were male and some 15 female, aged roughly 45 to 85 (mean about 72).

Study findings and constraints: The CD138-negative fraction was mixed bone marrow immune cells, not pure T cells.

Germline loops: CDR1 SQVTM, CDR2 ANQGSEA. V lost 4 bases and J lost 3, with 4 bases in between. The CDR3 runs 11 residues. This library used around 400 ng RNA and molecular barcoded adaptors spanning alpha/delta and beta/gamma chains. TCRdb independently ran MiXCR on the reads; one entry per CDR3 protein. The data contain about 28,000 distinct CDR3 sequences, around 15% of them seen just once; the ten biggest clones take up approximately 40%. This clonotype was counted many times. Its matching antigen is unknown. The rearrangement joins TRBV29-1 to TRBJ2-1, with D unresolved. The clonotype originates from a donor aged 40 or over with multiple myeloma. The source material was a population of CD138-negative cells sorted from bone marrow. The CDR3 DNA reads as TGCAGCGTTGCCCTCTACAATGAGCAGTTCTTC. Protein sequence: CSVALYNEQFF.